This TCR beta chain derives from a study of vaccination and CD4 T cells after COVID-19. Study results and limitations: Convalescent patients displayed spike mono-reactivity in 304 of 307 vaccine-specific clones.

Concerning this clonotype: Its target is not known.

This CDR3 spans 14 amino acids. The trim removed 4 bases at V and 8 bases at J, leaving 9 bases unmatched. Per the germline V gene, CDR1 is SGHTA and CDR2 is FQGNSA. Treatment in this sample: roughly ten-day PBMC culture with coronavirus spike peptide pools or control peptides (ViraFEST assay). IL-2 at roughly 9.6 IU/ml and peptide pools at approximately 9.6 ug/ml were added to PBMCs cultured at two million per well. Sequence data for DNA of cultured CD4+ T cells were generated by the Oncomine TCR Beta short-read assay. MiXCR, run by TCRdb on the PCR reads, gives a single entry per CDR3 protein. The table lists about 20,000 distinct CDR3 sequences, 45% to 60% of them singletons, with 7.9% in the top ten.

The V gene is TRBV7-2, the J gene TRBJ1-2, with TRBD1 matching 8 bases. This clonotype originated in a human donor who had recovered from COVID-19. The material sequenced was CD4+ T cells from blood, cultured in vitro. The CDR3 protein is CASSSNRGMGGYTF. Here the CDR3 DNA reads TGTGCCAGCAGCTCAAACAGGGGGATGGGAGGCTACACCTTC.